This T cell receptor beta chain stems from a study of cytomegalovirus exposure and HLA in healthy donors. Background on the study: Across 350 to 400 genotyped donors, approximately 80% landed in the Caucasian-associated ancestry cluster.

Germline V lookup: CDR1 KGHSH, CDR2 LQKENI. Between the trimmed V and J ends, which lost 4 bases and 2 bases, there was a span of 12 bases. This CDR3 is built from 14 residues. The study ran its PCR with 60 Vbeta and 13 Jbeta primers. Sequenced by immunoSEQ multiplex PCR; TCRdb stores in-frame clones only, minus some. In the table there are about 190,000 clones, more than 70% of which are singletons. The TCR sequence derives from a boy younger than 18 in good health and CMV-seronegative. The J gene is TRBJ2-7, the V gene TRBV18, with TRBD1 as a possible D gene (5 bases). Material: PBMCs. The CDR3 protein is CASSRSDRPYEQYF. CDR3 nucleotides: TGTGCCAGCTCACGATCCGACAGACCCTACGAGCAGTACTTC.